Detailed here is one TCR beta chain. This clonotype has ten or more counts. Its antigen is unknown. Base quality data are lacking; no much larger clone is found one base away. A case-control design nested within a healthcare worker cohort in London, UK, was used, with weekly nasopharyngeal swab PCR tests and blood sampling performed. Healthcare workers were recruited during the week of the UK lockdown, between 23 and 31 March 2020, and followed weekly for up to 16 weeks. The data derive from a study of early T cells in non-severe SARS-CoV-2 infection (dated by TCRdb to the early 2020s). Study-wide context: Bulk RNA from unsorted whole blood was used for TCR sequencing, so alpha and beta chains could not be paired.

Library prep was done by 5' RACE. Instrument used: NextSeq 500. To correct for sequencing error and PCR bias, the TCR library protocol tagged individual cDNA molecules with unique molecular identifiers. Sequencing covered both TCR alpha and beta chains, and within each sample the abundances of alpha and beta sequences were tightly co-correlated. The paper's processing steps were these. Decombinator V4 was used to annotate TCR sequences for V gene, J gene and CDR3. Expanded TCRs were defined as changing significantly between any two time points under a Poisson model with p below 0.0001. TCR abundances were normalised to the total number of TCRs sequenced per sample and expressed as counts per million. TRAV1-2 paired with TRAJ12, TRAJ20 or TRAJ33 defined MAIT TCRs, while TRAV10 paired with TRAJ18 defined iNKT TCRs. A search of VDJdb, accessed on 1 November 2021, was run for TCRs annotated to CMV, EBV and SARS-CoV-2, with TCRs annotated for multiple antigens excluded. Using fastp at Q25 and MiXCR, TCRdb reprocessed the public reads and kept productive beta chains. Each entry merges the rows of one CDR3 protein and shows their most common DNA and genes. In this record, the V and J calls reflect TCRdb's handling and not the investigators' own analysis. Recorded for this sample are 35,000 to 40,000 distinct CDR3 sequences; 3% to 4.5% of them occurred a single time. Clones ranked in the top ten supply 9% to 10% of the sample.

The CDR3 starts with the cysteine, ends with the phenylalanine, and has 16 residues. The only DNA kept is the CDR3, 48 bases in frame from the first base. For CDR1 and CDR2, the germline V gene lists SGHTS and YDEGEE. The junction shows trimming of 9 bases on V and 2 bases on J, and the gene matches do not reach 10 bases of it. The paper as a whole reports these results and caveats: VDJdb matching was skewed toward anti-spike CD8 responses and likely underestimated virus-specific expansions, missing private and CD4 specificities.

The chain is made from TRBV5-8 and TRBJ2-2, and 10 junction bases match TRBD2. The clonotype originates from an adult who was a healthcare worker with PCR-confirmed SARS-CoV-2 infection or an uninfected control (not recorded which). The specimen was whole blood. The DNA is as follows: TGTGCCACCTGGAGGTCTAGCGGGAGAAACACCGGGGAGCTGTTTTTT. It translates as CATWRSSGRNTGELFF.